A selection of T cell receptor beta chains follows, all from one sample in a study of T cells after yellow fever vaccination. TCRdb processed the 5' RACE reads anew with MiXCR; each CDR3 protein has one entry. The sample consists of some 500,000 distinct CDR3 sequences, roughly 14% of them appearing once. The starting material was PBMCs, obtained on the day of the yellow fever booster vaccination. These receptors all come from a man younger than 45 who received the YFV17D yellow fever vaccine. Each CDR3 is given with its conserved first and last residue. A D gene is named only where the DNA matches it firmly. Expanded clones are given a class, and other clones once, few, many or no size at all.

clone size: many
J gene: TRBJ2-7
D gene: .
V gene: TRBV25-1
CDR3 protein: CASMGTYEQYF
CDR3 DNA: TGTGCCAGCATGGGGACCTACGAGCAGTACTTC

clone size: .
J gene: TRBJ2-6
D gene: .
V gene: TRBV5-1
CDR3 protein: CATAIDGANVLTF
CDR3 DNA: TGCGCCACCGCAATAGACGGGGCCAACGTCCTGACTTTC

clone size: few
J gene: TRBJ1-5
D gene: TRBD1
V gene: TRBV7-2
CDR3 protein: CASSSDRAGNQPQHF
CDR3 DNA: TGTGCCAGCAGCTCAGACAGGGCCGGCAATCAGCCCCAGCATTTT

clone size: .
J gene: TRBJ2-2
D gene: TRBD2
V gene: TRBV3-1
CDR3 protein: CASSFGLAGNTGELFF
CDR3 DNA: TGTGCCAGCAGTTTCGGACTAGCGGGAAACACCGGGGAGCTGTTTTTT

clone size: .
J gene: TRBJ2-7
D gene: TRBD2
V gene: TRBV27
CDR3 protein: CASSLTRPAGVHEQYF
CDR3 DNA: TGTGCCAGCAGTTTGACCCGGCCAGCGGGAGTCCACGAGCAGTACTTC

clone size: .
J gene: TRBJ2-7
D gene: .
V gene: TRBV5-4
CDR3 protein: CASSSTGTMGSYEQYF
CDR3 DNA: TGTGCCAGCAGCTCCACCGGGACAATGGGCTCCTACGAGCAGTACTTC

clone size: .
J gene: TRBJ2-1
D gene: TRBD1
V gene: TRBV7-9
CDR3 protein: CASSRGQAGDEQFF
CDR3 DNA: TGTGCCAGCAGTCGTGGACAGGCCGGCGATGAGCAGTTCTTC

clone size: few
J gene: TRBJ2-7
D gene: .
V gene: TRBV28
CDR3 protein: CASLQVMSYEQYF
CDR3 DNA: TGTGCCAGCCTACAGGTGATGTCCTACGAGCAGTACTTC

clone size: .
J gene: TRBJ1-2
D gene: .
V gene: TRBV9
CDR3 protein: CARRPGHKNYGYTF
CDR3 DNA: TGTGCCAGACGTCCGGGACACAAAAACTATGGCTACACCTTC

clone size: many
J gene: TRBJ2-1
D gene: TRBD1
V gene: TRBV24-1
CDR3 protein: CATSDRTGGSYNEQFF
CDR3 DNA: TGTGCCACCAGTGACCGGACAGGGGGCTCCTACAATGAGCAGTTCTTC

clone size: .
J gene: TRBJ2-6
D gene: .
V gene: TRBV6-6
CDR3 protein: CASISGANVLTF
CDR3 DNA: TGTGCCAGCATATCTGGGGCCAACGTCCTGACTTTC

clone size: few
J gene: TRBJ2-1
D gene: .
V gene: TRBV5-6
CDR3 protein: CASSRPPSYNEQFF
CDR3 DNA: TGTGCCAGCAGTCGCCCCCCATCCTACAATGAGCAGTTCTTC

clone size: few
J gene: TRBJ2-1
D gene: TRBD2
V gene: TRBV9
CDR3 protein: CASSTIAGSYNEQFF
CDR3 DNA: TGTGCCAGCAGCACCATAGCGGGGTCCTACAATGAGCAGTTCTTC

clone size: few
J gene: TRBJ2-5
D gene: .
V gene: TRBV29-1
CDR3 protein: CSVEYSRVGRETQYF
CDR3 DNA: TGCAGCGTTGAGTATAGCAGGGTAGGTCGAGAGACCCAGTACTTC

clone size: few
J gene: TRBJ2-7
D gene: .
V gene: TRBV12-3/TRBV12-4
CDR3 protein: CASQTGDEQYF
CDR3 DNA: TGTGCCAGCCAGACGGGGGACGAGCAGTACTTC

clone size: few
J gene: TRBJ2-3
D gene: TRBD2
V gene: TRBV29-1
CDR3 protein: CSVEGGRANTDTQYF
CDR3 DNA: TGCAGCGTTGAGGGCGGGAGAGCCAACACAGATACGCAGTATTTT

clone size: .
J gene: TRBJ2-5
D gene: .
V gene: TRBV14
CDR3 protein: CASSQVWTQYF
CDR3 DNA: TGTGCCAGCAGCCAAGTTTGGACCCAGTACTTC

clone size: many
J gene: TRBJ2-1
D gene: TRBD1
V gene: TRBV24-1
CDR3 protein: CATSDPRGLSNEQFF
CDR3 DNA: TGTGCCACCAGTGATCCTAGGGGGCTCTCGAATGAGCAGTTCTTC

clone size: .
J gene: TRBJ2-3
D gene: TRBD2
V gene: TRBV5-1
CDR3 protein: CASTLAGEADTQYF
CDR3 DNA: TGCGCCAGCACACTAGCGGGAGAAGCAGATACGCAGTATTTT

clone size: .
J gene: TRBJ2-3
D gene: .
V gene: TRBV10-3
CDR3 protein: CAISAPGSGDTQYF
CDR3 DNA: TGTGCCATCAGTGCACCCGGGAGTGGAGATACGCAGTATTTT

clone size: .
J gene: TRBJ2-7
D gene: TRBD2
V gene: TRBV20-1
CDR3 protein: CSAKTGLAVYNSYEQYF
CDR3 DNA: TGCAGTGCTAAGACGGGACTAGCGGTTTACAACTCCTACGAGCAGTACTTC

clone size: .
J gene: TRBJ2-7
D gene: TRBD1
V gene: TRBV20-1
CDR3 protein: CSASGTGGHEQYF
CDR3 DNA: TGCAGTGCTAGCGGGACAGGGGGCCACGAGCAGTACTTC

clone size: .
J gene: TRBJ2-1
D gene: TRBD2
V gene: TRBV5-4
CDR3 protein: CASSLTGGEYGTSGMSYNEQFF
CDR3 DNA: TGTGCCAGCAGCTTGACAGGGGGCGAATATGGGACTAGCGGGATGTCCTACAATGAGCAGTTCTTC

clone size: few
J gene: TRBJ2-7
D gene: TRBD2
V gene: TRBV10-3
CDR3 protein: CAIGTSGNEQYF
CDR3 DNA: TGTGCCATTGGGACTAGCGGGAACGAGCAGTACTTC

clone size: few
J gene: TRBJ2-1
D gene: .
V gene: TRBV4-3
CDR3 protein: CASSQVGGGLYNEQFF
CDR3 DNA: TGCGCCAGCAGCCAAGTGGGGGGGGGGCTTTACAATGAGCAGTTCTTC

clone size: .
J gene: TRBJ2-1
D gene: TRBD1
V gene: TRBV29-1
CDR3 protein: CSVEGTGFYNEQFF
CDR3 DNA: TGCAGCGTTGAGGGGACAGGGTTTTACAATGAGCAGTTCTTC

clone size: few
J gene: TRBJ1-1
D gene: .
V gene: TRBV12-3/TRBV12-4
CDR3 protein: CASSLLPGTEAFF
CDR3 DNA: TGTGCCAGCAGTTTATTGCCGGGGACTGAAGCTTTCTTT

clone size: few
J gene: TRBJ2-3
D gene: .
V gene: TRBV7-9
CDR3 protein: CASSLDGVSTDTQYF
CDR3 DNA: TGTGCCAGCAGCTTAGACGGGGTTAGCACAGATACGCAGTATTTT

clone size: .
J gene: TRBJ1-4
D gene: .
V gene: TRBV9
CDR3 protein: CASSGRPATNEKLFF
CDR3 DNA: TGTGCCAGCAGCGGAAGACCAGCAACTAATGAAAAACTGTTTTTT

clone size: .
J gene: TRBJ1-6
D gene: .
V gene: TRBV7-6
CDR3 protein: CASSSSRAYNSPLHF
CDR3 DNA: TGTGCCAGCAGCTCCTCCCGAGCCTATAATTCACCCCTCCACTTT

clone size: many
J gene: TRBJ1-4
D gene: .
V gene: TRBV5-1
CDR3 protein: CASSLGDTGNEKLFF
CDR3 DNA: TGCGCCAGCAGCTTGGGGGACACCGGTAATGAAAAACTGTTTTTT

clone size: .
J gene: TRBJ2-5
D gene: TRBD1
V gene: TRBV28
CDR3 protein: CASTPSGTGLRETQYF
CDR3 DNA: TGTGCCAGCACCCCATCCGGGACAGGCTTGCGCGAGACCCAGTACTTC

clone size: many
J gene: TRBJ2-1
D gene: .
V gene: TRBV20-1
CDR3 protein: CSARRPYNEQFF
CDR3 DNA: TGCAGTGCTAGACGGCCCTACAATGAGCAGTTCTTC

clone size: few
J gene: TRBJ2-3
D gene: TRBD2
V gene: TRBV5-6
CDR3 protein: CASSWGSGTTDTQYF
CDR3 DNA: TGTGCCAGCAGCTGGGGTAGCGGGACTACAGATACGCAGTATTTT

clone size: few
J gene: TRBJ1-3
D gene: .
V gene: TRBV3-1
CDR3 protein: CASRTGNTIYF
CDR3 DNA: TGTGCCAGCCGGACTGGGAACACCATATATTTT

clone size: few
J gene: TRBJ2-1
D gene: .
V gene: TRBV24-1
CDR3 protein: CATSDPSRANEQFF
CDR3 DNA: TGTGCCACCAGTGATCCTTCCAGGGCGAATGAGCAGTTCTTC

clone size: .
J gene: TRBJ2-3
D gene: .
V gene: TRBV5-1
CDR3 protein: CASSSSSPDTQYF
CDR3 DNA: TGCGCCAGCAGCTCATCGTCGCCAGATACGCAGTATTTT

clone size: few
J gene: TRBJ1-5
D gene: .
V gene: TRBV6-2/TRBV6-3
CDR3 protein: CASGPRAYSNQPQHF
CDR3 DNA: TGTGCCAGCGGGCCGAGAGCTTATAGCAATCAGCCCCAGCATTTT

clone size: few
J gene: TRBJ1-6
D gene: .
V gene: TRBV20-1
CDR3 protein: CSASSRSSYNSPLHF
CDR3 DNA: TGCAGTGCTAGCTCCAGGAGCTCCTATAATTCACCCCTCCACTTT

clone size: few
J gene: TRBJ2-5
D gene: .
V gene: TRBV9
CDR3 protein: CASSVRAQETQYF
CDR3 DNA: TGTGCCAGCAGCGTCAGGGCCCAAGAGACCCAGTACTTC

clone size: few
J gene: TRBJ2-1
D gene: .
V gene: TRBV28
CDR3 protein: CASSSRLRGQFF
CDR3 DNA: TGTGCCAGCAGCTCTAGGTTAAGGGGGCAGTTCTTC

clone size: few
J gene: TRBJ2-1
D gene: .
V gene: TRBV29-1
CDR3 protein: CSVRTRDGGSHEQFF
CDR3 DNA: TGCAGCGTCAGGACCCGGGACGGAGGTTCACATGAGCAGTTCTTC

clone size: .
J gene: TRBJ2-2
D gene: .
V gene: TRBV11-2
CDR3 protein: CASRSDPTGNTTSGTGELFF
CDR3 DNA: TGTGCCAGCAGGTCCGACCCGACAGGAAATACCACCTCGGGGACCGGGGAGCTGTTTTTT

clone size: few
J gene: TRBJ2-3
D gene: TRBD2
V gene: TRBV4-2
CDR3 protein: CASSQAQAGATDTQYF
CDR3 DNA: TGTGCCAGCAGCCAAGCCCAAGCGGGAGCCACAGATACGCAGTATTTT

clone size: .
J gene: TRBJ2-7
D gene: TRBD1
V gene: TRBV6-5
CDR3 protein: CASSYSRQGANYEQYF
CDR3 DNA: TGTGCCAGCAGTTACTCGCGGCAGGGGGCCAACTACGAGCAGTACTTC

clone size: few
J gene: TRBJ2-1
D gene: .
V gene: TRBV14
CDR3 protein: CASSQVGGTAYGEQFF
CDR3 DNA: TGTGCCAGCAGCCAAGTCGGGGGGACAGCTTATGGTGAGCAGTTCTTC

clone size: .
J gene: TRBJ1-2
D gene: .
V gene: TRBV5-1
CDR3 protein: CASSFGGIGYTF
CDR3 DNA: TGCGCCAGCAGCTTCGGGGGAATTGGCTACACCTTC

clone size: few
J gene: TRBJ2-7
D gene: .
V gene: TRBV29-1
CDR3 protein: CSAADISYEQYF
CDR3 DNA: TGCAGCGCCGCAGACATTTCCTACGAGCAGTACTTC

clone size: few
J gene: TRBJ2-2
D gene: .
V gene: TRBV20-1
CDR3 protein: CSAVNPGNTGELFF
CDR3 DNA: TGCAGTGCTGTTAACCCGGGGAACACCGGGGAGCTGTTTTTT

clone size: .
J gene: TRBJ2-7
D gene: TRBD2
V gene: TRBV20-1
CDR3 protein: CSARPGGLAGAGEQYF
CDR3 DNA: TGCAGTGCTAGACCAGGGGGACTAGCGGGAGCGGGCGAGCAGTACTTC

clone size: few
J gene: TRBJ2-5
D gene: .
V gene: TRBV25-1
CDR3 protein: CASSESRGNQETQYF
CDR3 DNA: TGTGCCAGCAGTGAATCCCGGGGAAATCAAGAGACCCAGTACTTC

clone size: few
J gene: TRBJ1-4
D gene: .
V gene: TRBV7-2
CDR3 protein: CASSLTPGTNEKLFF
CDR3 DNA: TGTGCCAGCAGCTTGACTCCTGGAACTAATGAAAAACTGTTTTTT

clone size: few
J gene: TRBJ2-3
D gene: .
V gene: TRBV20-1
CDR3 protein: CSARVRLGQSLTDTQYF
CDR3 DNA: TGCAGTGCTAGGGTCCGCCTCGGACAGTCGCTCACAGATACGCAGTATTTT